This TCR beta chain was captured by sequencing in a study of T cell changes during pregnancy in multiple sclerosis. The CDR3 totals 13 residues. V dropped 7 bases and J dropped 5 bases, with 11 bases sitting between them. Germline V gives CDR1 LNHDA, CDR2 SQIVND (reference sequence). Assay: immunoSEQ multiplex PCR; the TCRdb copy retains only in-frame clones and omits some. In the table there are roughly 80,000 clones, approximately 89% of which are singletons. The genes are TRBV19 and TRBJ2-2; possibly TRBD1 for D (6 bases). The sample consisted of peripheral blood, taken before pregnancy. The origin of this receptor is a female donor with multiple sclerosis, enrolled in a pregnancy study. For the CDR3, the DNA is TGTGCCAGTATGGGGGCTTGGACCGGGGAGCTGTTTTTT. Protein: CASMGAWTGELFF. Looking up the rest from reference TRBV19 and TRBJ2-2 gives the full variable domain: DGGITQSPKYLFRKEGQNVTLSCEQNLNHDAMYWYRQDPGQGLRLIYYSQIVNDFQKGDIAEGYSVSREKKESFPLTVTSAQKNPTAFYLCASMGAWTGELFFGEGSRLTVL.